This TCR beta chain was profiled in a study of Graves' ophthalmopathy and Graves' hyperthyroidism. Study results and limitations: Among thyroid clonotypes expanded above 0.001 frequency, most also appeared in blood.

For repertoire sequencing, the TCR beta CDR3 regions were amplified from RNA transcripts. After a first-round RT-PCR with HTBI primers, a second-round multiplex PCR was run. MiXCR was run by TCRdb on the multiplex PCR reads, yielding one entry per CDR3 protein. The repertoire consists of some 520,000 distinct CDR3 sequences, with approximately 15% occurring once and the leading ten covering approximately 9.8%. With 4 bases clipped from V and 4 bases from J, the junction kept 6 bases outside the gene matches. There are 15 residues in the CDR3. The germline V gene has CDR1 DFQATT and CDR2 SNEGSKA (reference sequence). As regards this clonotype: No antigen is known for it.

The chain joins TRBV20-1 to TRBJ2-2; TRBD2 matches 10 bases. Source material: blood. The TCR was taken from a woman aged 25 to 39 with Graves' ophthalmopathy. CDR3 coding DNA: TGCAGTGCTACCTCGGGACTAGCGCGCACCGGGGAGCTGTTTTTT. This encodes CSATSGLARTGELFF.